These 2 T cell receptor beta chains originate from one sample sequenced in a study of CD8 T cells in Susac syndrome (dated by TCRdb to about 2019). Library generation was performed with the immunoSEQ multiplex PCR assay. RNA was extracted using the RNeasy kit, and about 0.45 to 1 ug of the RNA was reverse transcribed with random hexamers. TCRdb trimmed public reads at Q25 via fastp, called clones via MiXCR and kept in-frame beta chains. Each CDR3 protein gets just one entry, which takes the most common genes and DNA from the rows behind it. The sample includes just over 150,000 distinct CDR3 sequences, with approximately 95% observed a single time. The ten largest account for approximately 0.15% of the sample. The sample was CD4+ T cells from PBMCs. These receptors originate from a human donor with Susac syndrome.

This sequence joins TRBV12-3 or TRBV12-4 and TRBJ2-5, with 7 nucleotides matching TRBD2. The CDR3 is 13 amino acids. V dropped 5 bases and J dropped 5; count of bases not matched to a gene: 5. The CDR3 region is CASSGTTRETQYF. The CDR3 DNA follows: TGTGCCAGCAGTGGGACTACCCGGGAGACCCAGTACTTC.

In DNA form, the CDR3 reads TGCGCCAGCAGCCAAGATGGGGGTTTCCCTGAAGCTTTCTTT. Its protein is CASSQDGGFPEAFF. The rearrangement uses TRBV4-3 and TRBJ1-1; TRBD1 is a possible D gene (5 bases). Germline values: CDR1 LGHNA, CDR2 YSLEER. The CDR3 is 14 amino acids. V was shortened by 0 bases and J by 6 bases, with 11 bases between the two germline ends.